One and the same sample provided the 27 T cell receptor beta chains below, sequenced in a study of T cell responses to AZD1222 COVID-19 vaccine. Using immunoSEQ multiplex PCR, the repertoire was profiled, and TCRdb retains in-frame clones only, with some absent. The profile shows about 180,000 clones, just over 85% of them singletons. The sample here was peripheral blood, taken 28 days after the second AZD1222 dose. The receptors stem from an adult who received the AZD1222 COVID-19 vaccine.

In this sample, this clone turned up once. The chain recombines TRBV5-6 with TRBJ1-3; possible D gene TRBD1, 5 bases. The CDR3 runs to 16 residues. Deletions cut 0 bases from V and 1 base from J, with 11 bases between. Germline V gene data show CDR1 as SGHDT and CDR2 as YYEEEE. The CDR3 reads CASSLGGALSGNTIYF. The CDR3 nucleotides read TGTGCCAGCAGCTTGGGCGGGGCGTTATCTGGAAACACCATATATTTT.

This chain joins TRBV2 and TRBJ1-2; 9 bases fit TRBD1. The V segment lost 6 bases and the J segment 5 bases; nucleotides outside the gene matches: 7. The CDR3 spans 14 residues. Germline V gives CDR1 SNHLY, CDR2 FYNNEI. Here the CDR3 reads CASSATGQGYGYTF. As DNA, the CDR3 is TGTGCCAGCAGCGCTACGGGACAGGGTTATGGCTACACCTTC.

The rearrangement joins TRBV10-1 to TRBJ2-1; 9 bases are shared with TRBD2. Looked up from germline, CDR1 is WNHNN and CDR2 is SYGVQD (reference sequence). The CDR3 length is 14 residues. The V and J ends lost 6 bases and 4 bases, in that order; junction bases with no gene match: 4. CDR3 residues: CASRPSGDYNEQFF. The CDR3 DNA reads TGCGCCAGCAGGCCTAGCGGGGATTACAATGAGCAGTTCTTC.

The chain carries TRBV29-1 and TRBJ1-2; D is undetermined. The CDR3 consists of 9 residues. V was cut by 5 bases and J by 8 bases, with 6 bases left in between. Per germline, CDR1 SQVTM and CDR2 ANQGSEA. The CDR3 is CSVLPGYTF. CDR3 sequence (DNA): TGCAGCGTTTTACCCGGCTACACCTTC.

This clone showed up just once. The chain couples TRBV7-2 to TRBJ2-3; D may be TRBD2 (7 bases). This CDR3 comprises 15 residues. Looked up from germline, CDR1 is SGHTA and CDR2 is FQGNSA. V gave up 1 base and J gave up 2 bases, with 10 bases separating them. This CDR3 reads CASSLGGGATDTQYF. CDR3 DNA sequence: TGTGCCAGCAGCTTAGGAGGGGGGGCCACAGATACGCAGTATTTT.

The chain combines TRBV7-9 with TRBJ1-2, with unresolved D. V was cut by 1 base and J by 6 bases, with 12 bases left in between. The CDR3 has 14 residues. The germline CDR1 and CDR2 sequences are SEHNR and FQNEAQ (reference sequence). The CDR3 DNA reads as TGTGCCAGCAGCTTAGGAGACCCGTGGGATGGCTACACCTTC. The encoded protein is CASSLGDPWDGYTF. Together with reference TRBV7-9 and TRBJ1-2, the CDR3 gives the full variable domain: DTGVSQNPRHKITKRGQNVTFRCDPISEHNRLYWYRQTLGQGPEFLTYFQNEAQLEKSRLLSDRFSAERPKGSFSTLEIQRTEQGDSAMYLCASSLGDPWDGYTFGSGTRLTVV.

This CDR3 is CASSLSDRVETQYF. The DNA for the CDR3 is TGTGCCAGCAGCTTATCGGACAGAGTAGAGACCCAGTACTTC. The V and J genes are TRBV7-2 and TRBJ2-5, with a possible D match to TRBD1 (6 bases). V was trimmed by 2 bases and J by 4 bases, leaving 11 bases between them. The V gene's germline CDR1 is SGHTA and CDR2 FQGNSA. This CDR3 spans 14 amino acids.

This clone was recorded once. The chain uses TRBV19 and TRBJ2-2; TRBD1 is a possible D gene (6 bases). This CDR3 is built from 13 residues. Germline CDR1 and CDR2: LNHDA and SQIVND (reference sequence). Between the trimmed V and J ends, which lost 6 bases and 6 bases, there was a span of 11 bases. The CDR3 bases are TGTGCCAGTAGACCGAACAGGGCCGGGGAGCTGTTTTTT. This codes for CASRPNRAGELFF.

This clone was counted only a few times. The chain has TRBV19 and TRBJ1-1; 8 positions match TRBD1. J was trimmed by 4 bases and V by 4 bases; bases with no gene match: 2. CDR3 length: 13 residues. Germline lookup yields CDR1 LNHDA and CDR2 SQIVND (reference sequence). The CDR3 DNA follows: TGTGCCAGTAGTACTACAGGGGGCACTGAAGCTTTCTTT. Encoded protein: CASSTTGGTEAFF.

The rearrangement links TRBV4-3 to TRBJ1-1; D may be TRBD1 (6 bases). CDR3 length: 15 amino acids. With 1 base removed from V and 7 bases from J, the gap between germline ends came to 16 bases. Germline values: CDR1 LGHNA, CDR2 YSLEER. This CDR3 is CASSQALTSTGEAFF. DNA for the CDR3: TGCGCCAGCAGCCAAGCCCTAACCTCGACAGGTGAAGCTTTCTTT.

The chain links TRBV12-5 to TRBJ2-3; no reliable D call. The CDR3 length is 14 residues. The germline CDR1 and CDR2 sequences are LGHNT and FRNRAP. V was shortened by 5 bases and J by 6 bases, with 15 bases between the two germline ends. The CDR3 is CASGLRRSMDTQYF. CDR3 bases: TGTGCTAGTGGTCTGAGGCGGAGTATGGATACGCAGTATTTT.

The chain couples TRBV7-2 to TRBJ1-5; D uncertain. Germline loops: CDR1 SGHTA, CDR2 FQGNSA. Trimming removed 1 base from V and 0 bases from J, with 13 bases in between. The length of the CDR3 is 17 residues. The CDR3 DNA follows: TGTGCCAGCAGCTTAGTTTCCAGAGCATATAGCAATCAGCCCCAGCATTTT. Protein sequence: CASSLVSRAYSNQPQHF.

The CDR3 loop reads CSVERRPYGYTF. The DNA of the CDR3 is TGCAGCGTGGAACGGCGGCCCTATGGCTACACCTTC. The chain links TRBV29-1 to TRBJ1-2; no reliable D call. Trimming took 6 bases from V and 4 from J, leaving 12 bases between them. The CDR3 sequence is 12 residues long. CDR1 is SQVTM, CDR2 ANQGSEA, per germline. Together with reference TRBV29-1 and TRBJ1-2, the CDR3 gives the full variable domain: SAVISQKPSRDICQRGTSLTIQCQVDSQVTMMFWYRQQPGQSLTLIATANQGSEATYESGFVIDKFPISRPNLTFSTLTVSNMSPEDSSIYLCSVERRPYGYTFGSGTRLTVV.

V and J are TRBV27 and TRBJ2-1, with 8 bases aligning to TRBD2. V shed 3 bases and J 0 bases; nucleotides not matched to a gene: 4. CDR1 is MNHEY, CDR2 SMNVEV, per germline (reference sequence). The CDR3 has 16 residues. The CDR3 coding sequence is TGTGCCAGCAGTTTCAGAGGGACTAGCTCCTACAATGAGCAGTTCTTC. Translating it yields CASSFRGTSSYNEQFF.

Notes on this clone: This may be a read error, as it is one base from a much larger clone. The chain joins TRBV12-3 or TRBV12-4 to TRBJ2-1; D unclear. This CDR3 is 11 amino acids long. The V end lost 2 bases, the J end lost 6 bases, and 2 bases lay between the germline ends. The CDR3 coding sequence is TGTGCCAGCAGTTTATTCAATGAGCAGTTCTTC. This gives the protein CASSLFNEQFF.

V and J are TRBV5-4 and TRBJ1-4, with D tentatively TRBD1 (5 bases). Germline lookup yields CDR1 SGHNT and CDR2 YYREEE (reference sequence). Trimming shortened V by 4 bases and J by 1 base, and 17 bases separated the two germline ends. CDR3 length: 17 residues. CDR3 loop: CASSAGWGSKTNEKLFF. For the CDR3, the DNA is TGTGCCAGCAGCGCGGGATGGGGGAGCAAAACTAATGAAAAACTGTTTTTT.

The chain is built from TRBV7-2 and TRBJ2-7; no definite D call. The V and J ends lost 5 bases and 1 base respectively, with 15 bases between them. CDR1 SGHTA and CDR2 FQGNSA come from the germline V gene. The CDR3 contains 15 residues. The CDR3 nucleotides are TGTGCCAGCAGCCCCGGGCTTATCGGATCCTACGAGCAGTACTTC. It specifies CASSPGLIGSYEQYF.

The V gene is TRBV3-1 (or the pseudogene TRBV3-2), the J gene TRBJ2-1; the D is unclear. There are 15 residues in the CDR3. V lost 0 bases and J lost 5, with 11 bases in between. Per germline, CDR1 LGHDT and CDR2 YNNKEL (reference sequence). The chain's CDR3 is CASSQDVGSHNEQFF. The CDR3 nucleotides read TGTGCCAGCAGCCAAGATGTCGGCAGTCACAATGAGCAGTTCTTC.

This clone was picked up one time. The chain couples TRBV5-4 to TRBJ1-5; D gene unclear. Trimming cost V 5 bases and J 7 bases, with 13 bases left between them. The CDR3 totals 13 residues. CDR1 and CDR2 (germline): SGHNT, YYREEE (reference sequence). In DNA, the CDR3 is TGTGCCAGCAGTTTCAACCCCGAACAGCCCCAGCATTTT. Translating it yields CASSFNPEQPQHF.

This chain uses TRBV3-1 (or the pseudogene TRBV3-2) with TRBJ1-1; possibly TRBD1 for D (5 bases). The CDR3 covers 14 residues. Per the germline V gene, CDR1 is LGHDT and CDR2 is YNNKEL (reference sequence). The V end lost 3 bases, the J end lost 4 bases, and 12 bases lay between the germline ends. The DNA of the CDR3 is TGTGCCAGCAGCCATTCTTCAGGGTCCACTGAAGCTTTCTTT. Protein sequence: CASSHSSGSTEAFF.

The chain links TRBV6-5 to TRBJ2-1; either TRBD1 or TRBD2 may fit D (6 bases each). In germline, CDR1 is MNHEY, CDR2 SVGAGI. V dropped 5 bases and J dropped 5 bases, with 16 bases sitting between them. CDR3 size: 15 residues. The CDR3 is CASSPGGHQNNEQFF. Here the CDR3 DNA reads TGTGCCAGCAGTCCCGGGGGACACCAAAACAATGAGCAGTTCTTC.

The chain combines TRBV4-3 with TRBJ1-2, with a possible D match to TRBD1 (6 bases). CDR3 length: 12 amino acids. The germline CDR1 and CDR2 sequences are LGHNA and YSLEER. V was clipped by 4 bases and J by 8 bases, with 11 bases between them. The DNA of the CDR3 is TGCGCCAGCAGCCGGGGGCCTGGAGGCTACACCTTC. As protein: CASSRGPGGYTF.

With respect to this clone: Germline is not matched at one junction end, which may reflect a read error. This chain uses TRBV7-2 with TRBJ1-4; 9 bases match TRBD1. This CDR3 comprises 16 residues. Germline CDR1 reads SGHTA; CDR2 reads FQGNSA. The CDR3 nucleotides read TGTGCCAGCAGTTTAGGTCCGGGACAGGGAGGTGAAAAACTGTTTTTT. This codes for CASSLGPGQGGEKLFF.

The chain has TRBV19 and TRBJ2-4; TRBD1 agrees at 7 bases. In germline, CDR1 is LNHDA, CDR2 SQIVND (reference sequence). The V segment lost 6 bases and the J segment 8 bases; nucleotides outside the gene matches: 7. The CDR3 has 13 amino acids. The DNA of the CDR3 is TGTGCCAGTAGGGAGACAGGGACGCACATTCAGTACTTC. It is translated as CASRETGTHIQYF.

This chain joins TRBV2 and TRBJ2-1; no definite D call. Germline loops: CDR1 SNHLY, CDR2 FYNNEI. V was trimmed by 3 bases and J by 8 bases, leaving 8 bases between them. This CDR3 comprises 12 residues. Here the CDR3 DNA reads TGTGCCAGCAGTGAGACTTGGTATGAGCAGTTCTTC. Its protein is CASSETWYEQFF.

The rearrangement links TRBV6-2 or TRBV6-3 to TRBJ1-5; D call uncertain. Germline V lookup: CDR1 MNHEY, CDR2 SVGEGT. Deletions cut 6 bases from V and 2 bases from J, with 11 bases between. There are 14 residues in the CDR3. CDR3 residues: CASSQRGGNQPQHF. CDR3 nucleotide sequence: TGTGCCAGCAGCCAACGGGGTGGCAATCAGCCCCAGCATTTT.

This clone was seen once. The chain couples TRBV5-4 to TRBJ1-5; TRBD1 aligns across 9 bases. CDR1 is SGHNT and CDR2 is YYREEE in the germline V gene (reference sequence). The V gene end was trimmed by 5 bases and the J gene end by 6 bases; junction bases not matched to a gene: 6. The CDR3 covers 14 residues. The CDR3, as DNA: TGTGCCAGCAGTATACAGGGGGCAGGTCAGCCCCAGCATTTT. Residues: CASSIQGAGQPQHF.